The subject of this entry is one T cell receptor (beta chain). The repertoire was sequenced with immunoSEQ multiplex PCR; TCRdb's copy has only in-frame clones and lacks some. This table holds roughly 5,800 clones, about 91% found once. These data belong to a study of chemoradiotherapy in HPV16-positive cancers. V was pared by 1 base and J by 11 bases, with 14 bases between. Germline V lookup: CDR1 SGHTA, CDR2 FQGNSA. CDR3 size: 13 residues. Sequenced here: blood, sampled from a patient who underwent chemoradiotherapy. This chain joins TRBV7-2 and TRBJ1-1; no definite D call. The TCR comes from a human donor with HPV-associated anogenital cancer. The CDR3 reads CASSLGLLWRAFF. In DNA form, the CDR3 reads TGTGCCAGCAGCTTAGGTCTTCTTTGGAGGGCTTTCTTT.